A selection of T cell receptor beta chains follows, all from one sample in a study of metastatic and nonmetastatic thyroid tumors. TCRdb reassembled clones from the PCR reads with MiXCR. This sample has some 18,000 clones, with 37% found just once. Sequencing was carried out using tumor tissue. These receptors all stem from a female donor with papillary thyroid cancer or a benign thyroid nodule (not recorded which). Some clones in this sample may be carry-over from other donors' samples. The CDR3 runs from the conserved cysteine through the conserved F or W. A D gene is named only where the DNA matches it firmly. Only some rows state a clone size, as once, few, many or a class for expanded clones.

TRBD2	TRBV20-1	TRBJ2-5	NA	CSARVNSGSQTQYF	TGCAGTGCTAGAGTCAATAGCGGGAGTCAGACCCAGTACTTC
NA	TRBV6-1	TRBJ2-3	NA	CASSEWAGALGTDTQYF	TGTGCCAGCAGTGAGTGGGCCGGGGCCCTAGGCACAGATACGCAGTATTTT
NA	TRBV5-1	TRBJ2-1	NA	CASSLPRGASYNEQFF	TGCGCCAGCAGCTTGCCCCGGGGAGCGTCCTACAATGAGCAGTTCTTC
NA	TRBV19	TRBJ1-6	few	CASKDIYNSPLHF	TGTGCCAGTAAGGACATTTATAATTCACCCCTCCACTTT
NA	TRBV5-1	TRBJ2-7	NA	CASSLSPQRDEQYF	TGCGCCAGCAGCTTGTCACCCCAAAGGGACGAGCAGTACTTC
TRBD1	TRBV11-2	TRBJ1-2	NA	CASSLVQTGGYGYTF	TGTGCCAGCAGCTTAGTCCAGACAGGGGGTTATGGCTACACCTTC
TRBD1	TRBV12-3/TRBV12-4	TRBJ2-3	NA	CASSLALRGQIITDTQYF	TGTGCCAGCAGTTTAGCGCTTAGGGGACAGATAATCACAGATACGCAGTATTTT
TRBD2	TRBV7-3	TRBJ2-3	NA	CASSPMTSESTDTQYF	TGTGCCAGCAGTCCGATGACTAGCGAAAGCACAGATACGCAGTATTTT
NA	TRBV12-3/TRBV12-4	TRBJ2-3	few	CASTPAGTDTQYF	TGTGCCAGCACACCAGCAGGCACAGATACGCAGTATTTT
NA	TRBV20-1	TRBJ2-1	NA	CSASGVPPLYNEQFF	TGCAGTGCTAGCGGGGTTCCACCTCTCTACAATGAGCAGTTCTTC
TRBD1	TRBV5-1	TRBJ2-3	NA	CASSFQGDTDTQYF	TGCGCCAGCAGCTTTCAGGGGGACACAGATACGCAGTATTTT
NA	TRBV11-2	TRBJ1-2	NA	CASSLVEFVAADGYTF	TGTGCCAGCAGCTTAGTTGAATTTGTGGCAGCTGATGGCTACACCTTC
NA	TRBV6-1	TRBJ1-1	few	CATRRNTEAFF	TGTGCCACCCGCCGGAACACTGAAGCTTTCTTT
NA	TRBV11-3	TRBJ1-1	NA	CASSAAGAGTEAFF	TGTGCCAGCAGCGCCGCAGGGGCCGGCACTGAAGCTTTCTTT
TRBD2	TRBV6-2/TRBV6-3	TRBJ2-7	NA	CASSLAGVYEQYF	TGTGCCAGCAGCTTAGCGGGGGTCTACGAGCAGTACTTC